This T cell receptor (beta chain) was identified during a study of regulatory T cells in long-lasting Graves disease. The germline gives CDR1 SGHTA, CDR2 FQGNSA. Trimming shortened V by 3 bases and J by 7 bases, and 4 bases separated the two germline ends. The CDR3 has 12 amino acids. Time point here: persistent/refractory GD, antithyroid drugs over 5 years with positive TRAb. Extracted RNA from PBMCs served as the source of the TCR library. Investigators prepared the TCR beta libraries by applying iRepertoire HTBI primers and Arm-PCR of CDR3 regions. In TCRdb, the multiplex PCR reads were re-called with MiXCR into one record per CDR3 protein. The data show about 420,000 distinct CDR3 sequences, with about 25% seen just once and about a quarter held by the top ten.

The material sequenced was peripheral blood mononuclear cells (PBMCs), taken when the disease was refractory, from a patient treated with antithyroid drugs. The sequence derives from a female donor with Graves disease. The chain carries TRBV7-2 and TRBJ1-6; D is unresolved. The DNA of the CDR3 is TGTGCCAGCAGCTTCATCAATTCACCCCTCCACTTT. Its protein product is CASSFINSPLHF.